This T cell receptor (beta chain) was obtained from a study of shared clonotypes between healthy human individuals (dated by TCRdb to the early 2020s). About the full investigation: A few men and a couple of women, aged 18 to 49 years, made up the cohort. For each donor, CD4 naive and CD4 memory were each run on three plates, CD8 naive on two plates, and CD8 memory on one plate. Blood TCR repertoires of about 5 healthy adults were deeply sequenced to estimate repertoire size and the extent of clonotype sharing between individuals. To increase sequencing depth and limit assay-specific biases, different laboratories used diverse techniques to prepare libraries and sequence TCR repertoires. Each donor's leukapheresis produced roughly between roughly 0.85 and 10 billion PBMCs. Broader findings and caveats from the paper: Only blood was sampled, and tissue TCR repertoires likely differ from those in blood. Because the study included only a small number of donors, the genetic and exposure-history diversity represented was limited. When several donors were compared, the shared fraction of clonotypes was about 5% for naive CD4, approximately 3.3% for naive CD8, roughly 2.3% for memory CD4, and 0.3% to 0.5% for memory CD8. Naive subsets generally had larger estimated clonotype richness than memory subsets. Higher generation probabilities were observed for clonotypes shared by all four sorted-subset donors than for non-shared clonotypes. Rarefaction of sorted-subset datasets indicated incomplete sequencing despite the large sequencing depth. Pairwise subsampling indicated that sequencing depth was expected to affect the degree of clonotype sharing among donors.

Using the deep immunoSEQ assay, TCR CDR3 regions were amplified from genomic DNA by multiplex PCR. Genomic DNA extracted from each cell subset was distributed evenly over all wells of several immunoSEQ 96-well plates, and each plate served as one replicate. For sorted subsets, each replicate PCR was loaded with around 220 ng genomic DNA, equivalent to some 31,000 T cell genomes. Purified libraries were quantified with a Qubit 3.0 fluorometer, sized on a Bioanalyzer 2100, and re-quantified with the KAPA Library Quantification kit. Every immunoSEQ 96-well plate was sequenced on a separate single-read 150-cycle Illumina NextSeq 550 flow cell. The authors processed their data as follows. Because only junctional sequences without quality scores were contained in the immunoSEQ output, filtering matching that applied to full-length reads could not be performed. To assign V/J genes and CDR3, sequences were annotated against IMGT germline references using PyIR, a Python wrapper for IgBLAST v1.9. Reads with weak V/J assignments (E-value above 1e-6), missing CDR3, stop codons, out-of-frame junctions, or ambiguous translated residues were removed. V3J clonotypes were defined by identical inferred V gene, J gene, and CDR3 amino acid sequence. To compute the percentage overlap between repertoires, the number of shared unique clonotypes was divided by the size of the smaller repertoire. Richness of each repertoire was evaluated using RTK rarefaction, the Chao1 estimator, and Recon v2.1 estimates of unobserved clonotypes. Generation probabilities were computed with OLGA for all TCRbeta clonotypes obtained by the gDNA method from several donors. TCRdb provides this immuneACCESS table in a form limited to in-frame rearrangements. Some clones are lacking; in checked studies, under half of them reflect an unresolved V gene, and why the rest are absent is not known. V and J calls and clone size are given by that table; D and trimming were obtained from the DNA. Recorded for this sample are about a million clones; around three quarters of them occurred a single time. Around 1.5% of the sample is held by the ten biggest clonotypes.

As to this clone: Its binding antigen is unknown. No base quality values were provided; no much bigger clone lies one nucleotide off.

Donors were healthy HIV-negative adults with no recently reported acute infections or vaccinations. Every donor was a Caucasian adult residing in Nashville, Tennessee, USA. CD4+ T cells were enriched by magnetic negative selection; naive cells were then positively selected on CD45RA, and the negative fraction formed the memory subset. Blood was collected by leukapheresis, and PBMCs were isolated by Ficoll-Histopaque density gradient centrifugation and then cryopreserved in liquid nitrogen vapor phase. Analytical flow cytometry was used to check the purity and quantity of each magnetically sorted T cell population. Genomic DNA was isolated from each sorted fraction and quantified by UV absorbance on a Nanodrop 2000c. CDR1 is given as LNHDA and CDR2 as SQIVND, both from the germline V gene (reference sequence). Inclusive of the bounding cysteine and phenylalanine, the CDR3 is 13 residues long. CDR3 DNA only is kept here, 39 bases in frame from base 1. Cut back by 6 bases and 7 bases, the V and J ends lie 13 bases apart.

The sequence is built from TRBV19 and TRBJ1-5; no D gene call is confident. The sequencing sample was made of memory CD4+ T cells sorted from blood. Taken with the paper, the label for cell subset or site translates to: CD45RA-negative fraction. This sequence was found in a man aged 18 to 30 in good health. The DNA is as follows: TGTGCCAGTAGCGAGATGGTGCGCCAGCCCCAGCATTTT. It translates to CASSEMVRQPQHF. Outside the CDR3, residues come from the reference TRBV19 and TRBJ1-5 proteins, so the full variable domain is: DGGITQSPKYLFRKEGQNVTLSCEQNLNHDAMYWYRQDPGQGLRLIYYSQIVNDFQKGDIAEGYSVSREKKESFPLTVTSAQKNPTAFYLCASSEMVRQPQHFGDGTRLSIL.